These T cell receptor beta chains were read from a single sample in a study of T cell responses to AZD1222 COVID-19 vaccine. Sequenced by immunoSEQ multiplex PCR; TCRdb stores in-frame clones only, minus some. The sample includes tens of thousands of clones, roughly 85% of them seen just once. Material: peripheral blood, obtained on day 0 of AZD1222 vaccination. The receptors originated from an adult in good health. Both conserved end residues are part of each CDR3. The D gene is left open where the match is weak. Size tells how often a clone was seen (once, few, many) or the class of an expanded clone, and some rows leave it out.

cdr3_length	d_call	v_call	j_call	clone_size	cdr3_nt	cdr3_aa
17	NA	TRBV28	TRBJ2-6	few	TGTGCCAGCAGTTCTGGGGGTTACACCTCTGGGGCCAACGTCCTGACTTTC	CASSSGGYTSGANVLTF
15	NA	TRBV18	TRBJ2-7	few	TGTGCCAGCTCACCTGGTTCCGGTTCCTCCTACGAGCAGTACTTC	CASSPGSGSSYEQYF
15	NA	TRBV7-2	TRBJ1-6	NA	TGTGCCAGCAGCTTAAGGGCAGTTTATAATTCACCCCTCCACTTT	CASSLRAVYNSPLHF
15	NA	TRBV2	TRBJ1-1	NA	TGTGCCAGCAGTGAAGCCCTGACAGCGAACACTGAAGCTTTCTTT	CASSEALTANTEAFF
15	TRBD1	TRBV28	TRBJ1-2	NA	TGTGCCAGCAGTTTAGGCGGACAGGGTCACTATGGCTACACCTTC	CASSLGGQGHYGYTF
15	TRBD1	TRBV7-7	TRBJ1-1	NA	TGTGCCAGCAGCCCTCTCACAGGGGGCTACACTGAAGCTTTCTTT	CASSPLTGGYTEAFF
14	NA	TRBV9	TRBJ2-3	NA	TGTGCCAGCAGCGTAGGAGAATACACAGATACGCAGTATTTT	CASSVGEYTDTQYF
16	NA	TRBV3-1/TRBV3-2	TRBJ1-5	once	TGTGCCAGCAGCCAAGCCGGGACCGCGGGCAATCAGCCCCAGCATTTT	CASSQAGTAGNQPQHF
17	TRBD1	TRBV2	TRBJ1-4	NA	TGTGCCAGCAGTGAAGCGCGGGGACAGGGCCTTAATGAAAAACTGTTTTTT	CASSEARGQGLNEKLFF
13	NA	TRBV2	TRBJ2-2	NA	TGTGCCAGCAGCCCTAGAGGGACCGGGGAGCTGTTTTTT	CASSPRGTGELFF
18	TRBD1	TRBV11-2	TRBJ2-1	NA	TGTGCCAGCAGCTTAGACCGGGATCCCGGGACAGGGTTCGATGAGCAGTTCTTC	CASSLDRDPGTGFDEQFF
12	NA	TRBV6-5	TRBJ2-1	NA	TGTGCCAGCAGTTACTCCGGTTCTGAGCAGTTCTTC	CASSYSGSEQFF
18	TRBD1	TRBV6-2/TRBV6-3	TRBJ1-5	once	TGTGCCAGCAGTTACCTACCCGGGACAGGGGAGAGCAATCAGCCCCAGCATTTT	CASSYLPGTGESNQPQHF
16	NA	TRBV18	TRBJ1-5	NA	TGTGCCAGCTCCCCTTCTCTACAAATGAGCAATCAGCCCCAGCATTTT	CASSPSLQMSNQPQHF
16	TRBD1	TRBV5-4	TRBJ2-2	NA	TGTGCCAGCAGCTTTGGGGGCAGGGGGCTTAACGGGGAGCTGTTTTTT	CASSFGGRGLNGELFF
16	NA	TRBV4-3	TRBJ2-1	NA	TGCGCCAGCAGCCAAGTATACCCGCGAGGCGGGCATGAGCAGTTCTTC	CASSQVYPRGGHEQFF
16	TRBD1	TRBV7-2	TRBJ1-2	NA	TGTGCCAGCAGCTTAGGGGGGACAGGGGCAATCTATGGCTACACCTTC	CASSLGGTGAIYGYTF
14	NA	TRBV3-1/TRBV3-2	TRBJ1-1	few	TGTGCCAGCAGCTTTTTCGGGGAGAACACTGAAGCTTTCTTT	CASSFFGENTEAFF
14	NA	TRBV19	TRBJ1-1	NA	TGTGCCAGTAGGAAGGGGACCATGAACACTGAAGCTTTCTTT	CASRKGTMNTEAFF
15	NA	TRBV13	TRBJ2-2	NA	TGTGCCAGCAGCCCAGAATCGAGGGGCACCGGGGAGCTGTTTTTT	CASSPESRGTGELFF
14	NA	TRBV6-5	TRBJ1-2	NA	TGTGCCAGCAGTTACGCGCGACGGAGCTATGGCTACACCTTC	CASSYARRSYGYTF
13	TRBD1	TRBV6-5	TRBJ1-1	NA	TGTGCCAGCAAGAGGGGGCGCGACACTGAAGCTTTCTTT	CASKRGRDTEAFF
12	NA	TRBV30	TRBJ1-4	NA	TGTGCCAGTTCAGGGGCTAATGAAAAACTGTTTTTT	CASSGANEKLFF
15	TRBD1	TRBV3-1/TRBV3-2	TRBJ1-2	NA	TGTGCCAGCAGCCTAGGGACAGGTCCTAACTATGGCTACACCTTC	CASSLGTGPNYGYTF
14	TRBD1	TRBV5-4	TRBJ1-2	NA	TGTGCCAGCAGCTTGCCGGGACAGAACTATGGCTACACCTTC	CASSLPGQNYGYTF
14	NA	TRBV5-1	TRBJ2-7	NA	TGCGCCAGCAGCTCCCTACCAGGGACTTACGAGCAGTACTTC	CASSSLPGTYEQYF
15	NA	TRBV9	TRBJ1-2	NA	TGTGCCAGCAGCGAGGGACTCGGGACGGAGTATGGCTACACCTTC	CASSEGLGTEYGYTF
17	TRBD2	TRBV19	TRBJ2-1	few	TGTGCCAGTAGTATAGCCGATGGGATAGCGGGAAACAATGAGCAGTTCTTC	CASSIADGIAGNNEQFF
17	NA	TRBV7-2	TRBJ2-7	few	TGTGCCAGCAGCTTAGGTGGGGGCGGGCCCGGTTCCTACGAGCAGTACTTC	CASSLGGGGPGSYEQYF
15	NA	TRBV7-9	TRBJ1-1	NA	TGTGCCAGCAGCTTAGGGAGGGAGATAAACACTGAAGCTTTCTTT	CASSLGREINTEAFF
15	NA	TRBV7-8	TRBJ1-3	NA	TGTGCCAGCAGGATCACCGCAGTTCCTGGAAACACCATATATTTT	CASRITAVPGNTIYF
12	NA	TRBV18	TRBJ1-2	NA	TGTGCCAGCTCACCGTACGGGGACGGCTACACCTTC	CASSPYGDGYTF
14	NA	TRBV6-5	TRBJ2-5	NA	TGTGCCAGCAGTTCCGGGACACACCAAGAGACCCAGTACTTC	CASSSGTHQETQYF
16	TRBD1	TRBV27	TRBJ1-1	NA	TGTGCCAGCAGTGACGGACAGGTCCTTCGGGGGACTGAAGCTTTCTTT	CASSDGQVLRGTEAFF
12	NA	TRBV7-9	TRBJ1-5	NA	TGTGCCAGCAGCCTAGGGAGTCAGCCCCAGCATTTT	CASSLGSQPQHF
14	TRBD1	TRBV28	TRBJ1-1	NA	TGTGCCAGCAGCCCCGCCGACAGGGACACTGAAGCTTTCTTT	CASSPADRDTEAFF
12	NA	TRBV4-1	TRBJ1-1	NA	TGCGCCAGCAGGGCAATGAACACTGAAGCTTTCTTT	CASRAMNTEAFF
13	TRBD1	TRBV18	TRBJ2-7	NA	TGTGCCAGCTCAACGACAGGGCCCTACGAGCAGTACTTC	CASSTTGPYEQYF
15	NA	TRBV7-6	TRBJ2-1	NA	TGTGCCAGCAGCTTAGTGGCGGGCTTCTACAATGAGCAGTTCTTC	CASSLVAGFYNEQFF
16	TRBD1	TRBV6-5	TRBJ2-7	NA	TGTGCCAGCAGTTACTCCGGGACAGGCTTCTCCTACGAGCAGTACTTC	CASSYSGTGFSYEQYF
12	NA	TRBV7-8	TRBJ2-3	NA	TGTGCCAGCAGCTTAGATGACTCACCGCAGTATTTT	CASSLDDSPQYF
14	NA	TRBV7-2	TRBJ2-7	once	TGTGCCAGCAGCCCAGGGACTGGGGGCTACGAGCAGTACTTC	CASSPGTGGYEQYF
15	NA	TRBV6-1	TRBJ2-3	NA	TGTGCCAGCAGTGAAACCGATAAAAAAACAGATACGCAGTATTTT	CASSETDKKTDTQYF
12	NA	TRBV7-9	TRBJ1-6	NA	TGTGCCAGCAGCTTACTCTCTGAGCCCCTCCACTTT	CASSLLSEPLHF
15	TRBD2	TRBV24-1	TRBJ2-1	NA	TGTGCCACCAGATCTAGCGGGGGAAACTACAATGAGCAGTTCTTC	CATRSSGGNYNEQFF
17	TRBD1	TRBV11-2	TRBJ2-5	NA	TGTGCCAGCAGCTTAGATCGGGCAGGGGGCTTTTGGGAGACCCAGTACTTC	CASSLDRAGGFWETQYF
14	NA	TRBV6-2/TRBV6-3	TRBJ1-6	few	TGTGCCAGCAGTTATGTGGTCTATAATTCACCCCTCCACTTT	CASSYVVYNSPLHF
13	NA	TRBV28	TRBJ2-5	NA	TGTGCCAGCACCCCAGGAACGGGAGAGACCCAGTACTTC	CASTPGTGETQYF